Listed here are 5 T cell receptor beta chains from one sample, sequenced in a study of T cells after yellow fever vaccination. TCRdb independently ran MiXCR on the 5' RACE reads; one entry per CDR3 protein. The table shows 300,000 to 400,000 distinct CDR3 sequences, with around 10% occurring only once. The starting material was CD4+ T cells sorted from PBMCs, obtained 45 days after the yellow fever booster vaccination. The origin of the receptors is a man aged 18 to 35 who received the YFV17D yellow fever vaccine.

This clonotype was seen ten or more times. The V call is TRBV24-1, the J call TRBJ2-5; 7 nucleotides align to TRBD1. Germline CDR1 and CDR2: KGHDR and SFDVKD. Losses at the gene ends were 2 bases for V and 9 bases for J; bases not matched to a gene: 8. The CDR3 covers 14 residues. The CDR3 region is CATSDCLGGEAQYF. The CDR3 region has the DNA TGTGCCACCAGTGATTGCCTAGGGGGCGAGGCCCAGTACTTC.

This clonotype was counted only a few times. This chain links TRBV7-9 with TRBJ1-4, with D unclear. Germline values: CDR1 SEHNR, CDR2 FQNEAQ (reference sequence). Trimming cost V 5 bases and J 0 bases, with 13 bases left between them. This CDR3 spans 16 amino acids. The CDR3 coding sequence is TGTGCCAGCAGCCCACGGAAAGGTGCAACTAATGAAAAACTGTTTTTT. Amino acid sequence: CASSPRKGATNEKLFF. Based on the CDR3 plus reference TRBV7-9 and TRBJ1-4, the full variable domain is DTGVSQNPRHKITKRGQNVTFRCDPISEHNRLYWYRQTLGQGPEFLTYFQNEAQLEKSRLLSDRFSAERPKGSFSTLEIQRTEQGDSAMYLCASSPRKGATNEKLFFGSGTQLSVL.

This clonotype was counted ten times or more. CDR3 region: CASRTGFYNEQFF. The CDR3 DNA reads as TGTGCCAGCAGGACAGGGTTTTACAATGAGCAGTTCTTC. The chain recombines TRBV21-1 with TRBJ2-1; the DNA was not compared with TRBD1, the D call given in the table. TRBV21-1 is described as a pseudogene. The CDR3 spans 13 residues.

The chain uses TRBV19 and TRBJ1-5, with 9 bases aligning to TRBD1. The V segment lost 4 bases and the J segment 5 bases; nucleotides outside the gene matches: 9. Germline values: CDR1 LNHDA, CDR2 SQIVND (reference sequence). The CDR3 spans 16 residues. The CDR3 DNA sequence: TGTGCCAGTAGTACACAGGGGGCGGTTCGGGATCAGCCCCAGCATTTT. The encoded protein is CASSTQGAVRDQPQHF.

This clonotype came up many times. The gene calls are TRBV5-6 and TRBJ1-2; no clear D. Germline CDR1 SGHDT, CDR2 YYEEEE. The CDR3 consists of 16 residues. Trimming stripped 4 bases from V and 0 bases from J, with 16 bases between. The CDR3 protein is CASSPRPEYTNYGYTF. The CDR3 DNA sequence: TGTGCCAGCAGCCCCCGACCGGAATACACTAACTATGGCTACACCTTC.